Listed below are T cell receptor beta chains from one sample, sequenced in a study of CD8+CD57+ T cells in acquired aplastic anemia. TCRdb passed the reads through MiXCR, listing each CDR3 protein once. The profile shows about 200,000 distinct CDR3 sequences, 65% of them singletons. Material for sequencing was sorted CD4+, CD8+, or CD8+CD57+ T cells (not recorded which) from PBMCs. These receptors were taken from a human donor with aplastic anemia. The CDR3 runs from the conserved cysteine through the conserved F or W. D genes are given only for firm matches. Clone size is not always given. Where it is, it says once, few, many or a class for expanded clones.

j_call: TRBJ1-5; d_call: NA; clone_size: NA; v_call: TRBV20-1; cdr3_nt: TGCAGTGCTGCGACAGCGACCGTTGGTCAGCCCCAGCATTTT; cdr3_aa: CSAATATVGQPQHF
j_call: TRBJ2-5; d_call: NA; clone_size: NA; v_call: TRBV6-5; cdr3_nt: TGTGCCAGCAGTTGGGGGGAGCAAGAGACCCAGTACTTC; cdr3_aa: CASSWGEQETQYF
j_call: TRBJ1-2; d_call: TRBD1; clone_size: NA; v_call: TRBV2; cdr3_nt: TGTGCCAGCTTCCGGGACAGGGGAGGCTACACCTTC; cdr3_aa: CASFRDRGGYTF
j_call: TRBJ2-3; d_call: TRBD1; clone_size: NA; v_call: TRBV20-1; cdr3_nt: TGCAGTGCTAGCGCAGGGGGAGATACGCAGTATTTT; cdr3_aa: CSASAGGDTQYF
j_call: TRBJ2-5; d_call: NA; clone_size: NA; v_call: TRBV7-2; cdr3_nt: TGTGCCAGCAGCCCGAGTTGGGAGACCCAGTACTTC; cdr3_aa: CASSPSWETQYF
j_call: TRBJ2-7; d_call: TRBD1; clone_size: few; v_call: TRBV5-8; cdr3_nt: TGTGCCAGCAGCTTGGTTGGGACAGGGGTCTACGAGCAGTACTTC; cdr3_aa: CASSLVGTGVYEQYF
j_call: TRBJ1-1; d_call: TRBD1; clone_size: once; v_call: TRBV2; cdr3_nt: TGTGCCAGCCAGAGGAACCGACAGGGGGAAGCTTTCTTT; cdr3_aa: CASQRNRQGEAFF
j_call: TRBJ1-1; d_call: TRBD1; clone_size: NA; v_call: TRBV5-1; cdr3_nt: TGCGCCAGCAGCTGGGGACAGGGGTTACCGACAGCTTTCTTT; cdr3_aa: CASSWGQGLPTAFF
j_call: TRBJ2-2; d_call: NA; clone_size: few; v_call: TRBV9; cdr3_nt: TGTGCCAGCAGCGTAGCAGGGGAAAGGACCGGGGAGCTGTTTTTT; cdr3_aa: CASSVAGERTGELFF
j_call: TRBJ1-6; d_call: TRBD1; clone_size: NA; v_call: TRBV5-1; cdr3_nt: TGCGCCAGCAAGAATTATCCGGGACAGGGGCAATCACCCCTCCACTTT; cdr3_aa: CASKNYPGQGQSPLHF
j_call: TRBJ1-4; d_call: TRBD1; clone_size: NA; v_call: TRBV20-1; cdr3_nt: TGCAGTGCTACACCGGGACAGGGGGGTTGGGCTAATGAAAAACTGTTTTTT; cdr3_aa: CSATPGQGGWANEKLFF
j_call: TRBJ2-7; d_call: TRBD2; clone_size: few; v_call: TRBV20-1; cdr3_nt: TGCAGTGCTCGGGCGCGGGGGGGGTTTTACGAGCAGTACTTC; cdr3_aa: CSARARGGFYEQYF
j_call: TRBJ1-6; d_call: TRBD1; clone_size: few; v_call: TRBV20-1; cdr3_nt: TGCAGTGCTAGAGATAAGGGACAGTCATATAATTCACCCCTCCACTTT; cdr3_aa: CSARDKGQSYNSPLHF
j_call: TRBJ1-2; d_call: TRBD1; clone_size: NA; v_call: TRBV5-1; cdr3_nt: TGCGCCAGCAGCTTGGGGGCTCCGGGACAGGGTGATGGCTACACCTTC; cdr3_aa: CASSLGAPGQGDGYTF
j_call: TRBJ2-3; d_call: NA; clone_size: few; v_call: TRBV24-1; cdr3_nt: TGTGCCACCAGTGGCCAGATGGGGGACACCACAGATACGCAGTATTTT; cdr3_aa: CATSGQMGDTTDTQYF
j_call: TRBJ1-4; d_call: NA; clone_size: NA; v_call: TRBV29-1; cdr3_nt: TGCAGCGTTGAGAAGGGTGAAAAACTGTTTTTT; cdr3_aa: CSVEKGEKLFF
j_call: TRBJ2-7; d_call: NA; clone_size: NA; v_call: TRBV29-1; cdr3_nt: TGCAGCGTGGTCGGGGACAACCTATACGAGCAGTACTTC; cdr3_aa: CSVVGDNLYEQYF
j_call: TRBJ2-7; d_call: NA; clone_size: NA; v_call: TRBV20-1; cdr3_nt: TGCAGTGCTACCTCGGACTCTGAATACGAGCAGTACTTC; cdr3_aa: CSATSDSEYEQYF
j_call: TRBJ2-7; d_call: TRBD1; clone_size: NA; v_call: TRBV29-1; cdr3_nt: TGCAGCGTCCAGTCAGGGGGTCCCCGCGAGCAGTACTTC; cdr3_aa: CSVQSGGPREQYF
j_call: TRBJ1-2; d_call: NA; clone_size: NA; v_call: TRBV7-7; cdr3_nt: TGTGCCAGCAGCCCGAGGGAGCCGGACAAAACGGGCTACACCTTC; cdr3_aa: CASSPREPDKTGYTF
j_call: TRBJ2-7; d_call: TRBD1; clone_size: NA; v_call: TRBV19; cdr3_nt: TGTGCCAGTAGTCCGACAGGGACCTACTACGAGCAGTACTTC; cdr3_aa: CASSPTGTYYEQYF
j_call: TRBJ2-1; d_call: TRBD2; clone_size: once; v_call: TRBV7-9; cdr3_nt: TGTGCCAGCCGCCTTAGCCGGGGGGGCCAGTTCTTC; cdr3_aa: CASRLSRGGQFF
j_call: TRBJ2-3; d_call: TRBD2; clone_size: NA; v_call: TRBV4-3; cdr3_nt: TGCGCCAGCAGCCAAGTCACCGGACTAGAGGGCGATACGCAGTATTTT; cdr3_aa: CASSQVTGLEGDTQYF
j_call: TRBJ1-2; d_call: TRBD1; clone_size: NA; v_call: TRBV9; cdr3_nt: TGTGCCAGCAGAGGGACAGGGGGAAAAGGCTACACCTTC; cdr3_aa: CASRGTGGKGYTF
j_call: TRBJ1-5; d_call: NA; clone_size: once; v_call: TRBV7-8; cdr3_nt: TGTGCCAGCAGCTTGGGAAAGGAAAATCAGCCCCAGCATTTT; cdr3_aa: CASSLGKENQPQHF
j_call: TRBJ1-2; d_call: TRBD1; clone_size: NA; v_call: TRBV7-2; cdr3_nt: TGTGCCAGCAGGGCGCAGGGGGCGTTCTACACCTTC; cdr3_aa: CASRAQGAFYTF
j_call: TRBJ2-3; d_call: NA; clone_size: NA; v_call: TRBV7-3; cdr3_nt: TGTGCCAGCAGCTTAACGTCCGACAGTTCATACAATGAGCAGTATTTT; cdr3_aa: CASSLTSDSSYNEQYF
j_call: TRBJ2-7; d_call: NA; clone_size: NA; v_call: TRBV29-1; cdr3_nt: TGCAGCGTTGTAGGTGCATACGAGCAGTACTTC; cdr3_aa: CSVVGAYEQYF
j_call: TRBJ2-1; d_call: TRBD1; clone_size: many; v_call: TRBV10-2; cdr3_nt: TGCGCCAGCAGCGAACAGGGGCATGAGCAGTTCTTC; cdr3_aa: CASSEQGHEQFF
j_call: TRBJ1-1; d_call: NA; clone_size: NA; v_call: TRBV7-2; cdr3_nt: TGTGCCAGCAGCTCCTCGGCCCTCTGGGAAGCTTTCTTT; cdr3_aa: CASSSSALWEAFF
j_call: TRBJ1-1; d_call: NA; clone_size: NA; v_call: TRBV20-1; cdr3_nt: TGCAGTGCTAGTATTCCGGGGGTAACTGAAGCTTTCTTT; cdr3_aa: CSASIPGVTEAFF
j_call: TRBJ2-3; d_call: TRBD2; clone_size: NA; v_call: TRBV20-1; cdr3_nt: TGCAGTGCTGGGGATGGGACTAGCGGGAGCGGATATACGCAGTATTTT; cdr3_aa: CSAGDGTSGSGYTQYF
j_call: TRBJ2-5; d_call: NA; clone_size: NA; v_call: TRBV29-1; cdr3_nt: TGCAGCGTTACAGGGAAGGGCGAGACCCAGTACTTC; cdr3_aa: CSVTGKGETQYF
j_call: TRBJ2-3; d_call: NA; clone_size: NA; v_call: TRBV9; cdr3_nt: TGTGCCAGCAGCCCGATCACAGATACGCAGTATTTT; cdr3_aa: CASSPITDTQYF
j_call: TRBJ2-1; d_call: TRBD1; clone_size: NA; v_call: TRBV19; cdr3_nt: TGTGCCAGTAGTAGACAGGGGAACAATGAGCAGTTCTTC; cdr3_aa: CASSRQGNNEQFF
j_call: TRBJ2-7; d_call: NA; clone_size: many; v_call: TRBV2; cdr3_nt: TGTGCCAGCAGGGAAGGGACACCGCTTACCTACGAGCAGTACTTC; cdr3_aa: CASREGTPLTYEQYF